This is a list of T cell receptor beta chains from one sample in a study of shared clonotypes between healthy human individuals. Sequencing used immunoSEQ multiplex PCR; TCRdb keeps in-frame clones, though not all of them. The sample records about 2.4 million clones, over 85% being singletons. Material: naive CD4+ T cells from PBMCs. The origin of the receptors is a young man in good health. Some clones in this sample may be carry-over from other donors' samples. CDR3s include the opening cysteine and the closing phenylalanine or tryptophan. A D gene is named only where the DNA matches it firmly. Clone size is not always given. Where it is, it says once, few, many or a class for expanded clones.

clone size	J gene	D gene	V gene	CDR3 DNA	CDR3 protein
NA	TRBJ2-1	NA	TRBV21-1	TGTGCCAGCCTAAATCCGGGAATAGGGGGCCAGCCCTACAATGAGCAGTTCTTC	CASLNPGIGGQPYNEQFF
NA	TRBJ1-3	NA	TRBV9	TGTGCCAGCAGCGGGGACCCCTCGCACGGAAACACCATATATTTT	CASSGDPSHGNTIYF
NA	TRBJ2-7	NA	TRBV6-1	TGTGCCAGCAGTGAAGCGAGGGGGGCCCTATACGAGCAGTACTTC	CASSEARGALYEQYF
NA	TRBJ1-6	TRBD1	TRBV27	TGTGCCAGCAGTTTAGGTTGGACAGGGGGTTCACCCCTCCACTTT	CASSLGWTGGSPLHF
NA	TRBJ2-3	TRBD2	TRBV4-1	TGCGCCAGCAGCCAAGATCAGGTAGCGGGAAGCACAGATACGCAGTATTTT	CASSQDQVAGSTDTQYF
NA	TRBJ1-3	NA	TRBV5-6	TGTGCCAGCAGCTATTACCGTGGTGTTGGAAACACCATATATTTT	CASSYYRGVGNTIYF
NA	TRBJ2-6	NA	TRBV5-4	TGTGCCAGCAGGATCATCCCGGCTCGGGCGGCCTACTCTGGGGCCAACGTCCTGACTTTC	CASRIIPARAAYSGANVLTF
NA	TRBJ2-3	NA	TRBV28	TGTGCCAGCAGTCCCTCGACACACCCTAGCACAGATACGCAGTATTTT	CASSPSTHPSTDTQYF
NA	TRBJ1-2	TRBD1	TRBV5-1	TGCGCCAGCAGCTTGTCAGGGGACAGGGCCTATGGCTACACCTTC	CASSLSGDRAYGYTF
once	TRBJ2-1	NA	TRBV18	TGTGCCAGCTCACCAGTGGGGAGGACCGTTAGCTCCTACAATGAGCAGTTCTTC	CASSPVGRTVSSYNEQFF
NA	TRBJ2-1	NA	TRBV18	TGTGCCAGCTCACCAGGGCAGATTGCCTACAATGAGCAGTTCTTC	CASSPGQIAYNEQFF
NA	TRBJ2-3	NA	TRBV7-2	TGTGCCAGCAGCTTAGTGAAAGTTACGCAGTATTTT	CASSLVKVTQYF
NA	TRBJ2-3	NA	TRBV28	TGTGCCAGCAGTTCGCCGGGACGCCCGTCGGCAGATACGCAGTATTTT	CASSSPGRPSADTQYF
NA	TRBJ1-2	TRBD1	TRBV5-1	TGCGCCAGCAGCCTACGACAGGGGAACTATGGCTACACCTTC	CASSLRQGNYGYTF
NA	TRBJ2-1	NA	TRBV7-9	TGTGCCAGCAGCTTAGCCACAGCCTCTTGGCGGTTCTTC	CASSLATASWRFF
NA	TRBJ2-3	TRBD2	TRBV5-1	TGCGCCAGCAGCTTGCAGCGGGGGAGGACAGATACGCAGTATTTT	CASSLQRGRTDTQYF
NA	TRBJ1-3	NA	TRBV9	TGTGCCAGCAGCGTTTCCCCGTTTCCTGGAAACACCATATATTTT	CASSVSPFPGNTIYF
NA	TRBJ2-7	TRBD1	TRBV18	TGTGCCAGCTCACCGTCAGGGACAGAACCCTACGAGCAGTACTTC	CASSPSGTEPYEQYF
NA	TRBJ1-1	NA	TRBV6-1	TGTGCCAGCACCCTGGAGCCATACACTGAAGCTTTCTTT	CASTLEPYTEAFF
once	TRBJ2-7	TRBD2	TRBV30	TGTGCCTGCCAATCGGGGCTAGCGGGAGGTTATTACGAGCAGTACTTC	CACQSGLAGGYYEQYF
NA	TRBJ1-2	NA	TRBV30	TGTGCCTGGGCTCTCCCCGCCAGGGTCGGCTACACCTTC	CAWALPARVGYTF
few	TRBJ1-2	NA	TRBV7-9	TGTGCCAGCAGCTTAGCGGGACCGAGGGATAATGGCTACACCTTC	CASSLAGPRDNGYTF
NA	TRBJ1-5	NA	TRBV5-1	TGCGCCAGCAGCCCGGACGGCAATCAGCCCCAGCATTTT	CASSPDGNQPQHF
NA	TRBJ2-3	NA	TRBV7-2	TGTGCCAGCAGCTTAGCGATGATCCAGCGCGAAGATACGCAGTATTTT	CASSLAMIQREDTQYF
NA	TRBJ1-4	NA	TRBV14	TGTGCCAGCAGCCAAGCCCCCAAAGGGGGACGAAGTAATGAAAAACTGTTTTTT	CASSQAPKGGRSNEKLFF
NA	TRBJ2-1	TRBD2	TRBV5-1	TGCGCCAGCAGCTTGGCCGGGCGGGAGGACAATGAGCAGTTCTTC	CASSLAGREDNEQFF
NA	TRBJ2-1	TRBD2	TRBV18	TGTGCCAGCTTATCCGGGACTAGCGTCTACAATGAGCAGTTCTTC	CASLSGTSVYNEQFF
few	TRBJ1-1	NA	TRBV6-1	TGTGCCAGCACGGGTGTGAACACTGAAGCTTTCTTT	CASTGVNTEAFF
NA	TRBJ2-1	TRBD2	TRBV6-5	TGTGCCAGCAGCAAAGGACTAGCGGGGGGGGTTGGGCAGTTCTTC	CASSKGLAGGVGQFF
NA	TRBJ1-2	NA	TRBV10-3	TGTGCCATCAGTGAGGTAGGAAGTAACTATGGCTACACCTTC	CAISEVGSNYGYTF
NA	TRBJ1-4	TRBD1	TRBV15	TGTGCCACCAGCCGGGACAGGTTTCGGGAAAAACTGTTTTTT	CATSRDRFREKLFF
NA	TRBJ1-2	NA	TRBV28	TGTGCCAGCAGAGTGGACAGAAACTATGGCTACACCTTC	CASRVDRNYGYTF
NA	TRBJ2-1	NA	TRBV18	TGTGCCAGCTCACCATCGGGGGGCTATAACAATGAGCAGTTCTTC	CASSPSGGYNNEQFF
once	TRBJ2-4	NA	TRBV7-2	TGTGCCACCACGGGGCGGGATCGAACCAAAAACATTCAGTACTTC	CATTGRDRTKNIQYF
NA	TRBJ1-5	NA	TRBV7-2	TGTGCCAGCAGCGTGGGACCGGGATCCTGGTACGATCAGCCCCAGCATTTT	CASSVGPGSWYDQPQHF
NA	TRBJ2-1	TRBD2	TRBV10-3	TGTGCCATCAGTACGGGGACTAGCGGGGTGTACAATGAGCAGTTCTTC	CAISTGTSGVYNEQFF
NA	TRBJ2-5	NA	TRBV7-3	TGTGCCAGCAGCCTGGACCGGGGGTTGGAGACCCAGTACTTC	CASSLDRGLETQYF
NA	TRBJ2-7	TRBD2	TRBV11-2	TGTGCCAGCAGCTTAGAGAGTAGCGGGACTAGCGAGCAGTACTTC	CASSLESSGTSEQYF
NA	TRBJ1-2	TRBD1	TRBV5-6	TGTGCCAGCAGCTTGTTGGGGGACAGGGAAGACTATGGCTACACCTTC	CASSLLGDREDYGYTF
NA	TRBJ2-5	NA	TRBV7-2	TGTGCCAGCAGCCCGATGACAGGTTATGAAGAGACCCAGTACTTC	CASSPMTGYEETQYF
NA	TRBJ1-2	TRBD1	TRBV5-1	TGCGCCAGCACCCCTGGGACAGGGGATCAATATGGCTACACCTTC	CASTPGTGDQYGYTF
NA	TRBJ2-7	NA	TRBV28	TGTGCCAGCAGCTCCGGGCTTACCTACGAGCAGTACTTC	CASSSGLTYEQYF
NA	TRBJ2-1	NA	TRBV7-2	TGTGCCAGCAGCTTAGGGACCGCCGGGGATGAGCAGTTCTTC	CASSLGTAGDEQFF
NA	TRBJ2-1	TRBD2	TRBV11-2	TGTGCCAGCAGATGGACTAGCGGGAGCTACAATGAGCAGTTCTTC	CASRWTSGSYNEQFF
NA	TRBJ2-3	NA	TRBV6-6	TGTGCCAGCAGTCCCCCTGGCAGGGTCACAGATACGCAGTATTTT	CASSPPGRVTDTQYF
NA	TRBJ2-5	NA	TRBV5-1	TGCGCCAGCAGCTTGGAGGGCAGAGAAGAGACCCAGTACTTC	CASSLEGREETQYF
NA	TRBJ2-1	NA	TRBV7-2	TGTGCCAGCAGCTTAAGGCCCTACAATGAGCAGTTCTTC	CASSLRPYNEQFF
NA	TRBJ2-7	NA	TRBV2	TGTGCCTCAAAGGAGGGGGGGCCTTCGCGGGAGCAGTACTTC	CASKEGGPSREQYF
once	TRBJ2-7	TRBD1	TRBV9	TGTGCCAGCAGCGCCCGGGACAGACCGCCCTACGAGCAGTACTTC	CASSARDRPPYEQYF
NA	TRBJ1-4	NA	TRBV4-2	TGTGCCAGCAGCCAGGGACTTAATGAAAAACTGTTTTTT	CASSQGLNEKLFF
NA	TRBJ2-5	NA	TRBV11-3	TGTGCCAGCAGCCCCTTTGGGCGGGCGGAGACCCAGTACTTC	CASSPFGRAETQYF
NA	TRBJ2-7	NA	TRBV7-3	TGTGCCAGCAGCTTAAAAGGAGGTTCCTACGAGCAGTACTTC	CASSLKGGSYEQYF
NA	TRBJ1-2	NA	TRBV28	TGTGCCAGCACCACCCTTAGCCCCCGACAGCATGGCTACACCTTC	CASTTLSPRQHGYTF
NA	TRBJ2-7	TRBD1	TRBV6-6	TGTGCCAGCAGACTGGGACAGGGGGACTACTACGAGCAGTACTTC	CASRLGQGDYYEQYF
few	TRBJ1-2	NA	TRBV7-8	TGTGCCAGCAGCGGAAGAGGTGGCTACACCTTC	CASSGRGGYTF
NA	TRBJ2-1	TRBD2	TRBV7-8	TGTGCCAGCAAACTGACTAGCGGGAGTGATGAGCAGTTCTTC	CASKLTSGSDEQFF
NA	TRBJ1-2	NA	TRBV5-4	TGTGCCAGCAGCCGTGATAGTAACTATGGCTACACCTTC	CASSRDSNYGYTF
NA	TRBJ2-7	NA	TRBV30	TGTGCCTGGAGCAGGGGATACGAGCAGTACTTC	CAWSRGYEQYF
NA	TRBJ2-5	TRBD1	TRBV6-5	TGTGCCAGCAGTTACCCGACAGGGGGCGGGGAGACCCAGTACTTC	CASSYPTGGGETQYF
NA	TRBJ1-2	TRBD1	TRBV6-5	TGTGCCAGCAGTACCTTCGGGACAGGCAGCTACACCTTC	CASSTFGTGSYTF